Here is one T cell receptor (beta chain) with its context. Its target is not known. Data came from immunoSEQ multiplex PCR; TCRdb stores just in-frame clones and leaves some out. Of around 47,000 clones listed, 80% are singletons. These data belong to a study of T cell responses to AZD1222 COVID-19 vaccine. The V and J ends lost 3 bases and 4 bases, in that order; junction bases with no gene match: 8. Per germline, CDR1 MDHEN and CDR2 SYDVKM. The CDR3 covers 16 residues. Study results and limitations: The donor group comprised mostly white British people and more females; the analysis possibly underestimated clonal diversity. At baseline, seropositivity was found in only a handful of AZD1222 recipients. No repertoire was sampled before or during the peak T cell response, only after it.

The TCR sequence derives from an adult who received the MenACWY meningococcal vaccine as a control. V is TRBV28 and J is TRBJ1-2; TRBD1 matches at 10 bases. The sequencing used peripheral blood, collected 28 days after the second dose of the MenACWY control vaccine. CDR3 sequence: CASSLGGTGVFYGYTF. The DNA for the CDR3 is TGTGCCAGCAGTTTGGGTGGGACAGGGGTCTTCTATGGCTACACCTTC.